Below, 32 T cell receptor beta chains from the same sample are listed, as sequenced in a study of somatic mutations in cytotoxic T cells in rheumatoid arthritis. The repertoire was sequenced with immunoSEQ multiplex PCR; TCRdb's copy has only in-frame clones and lacks some. Of nearly 20,000 clones in the sample, almost 85% are singletons; the top ten hold approximately 10%. What was sequenced was CD8+ T cells sorted from blood. The receptors originated from a woman aged 45 to 65 in good health.

In this sample, this clone turned up a few times. The J gene is TRBJ1-1, the V gene TRBV28; D unclear. This CDR3 comprises 11 residues. Trimming took off 0 bases at V and 8 bases at J, with 4 bases between the two ends. Germline V gives CDR1 MDHEN, CDR2 SYDVKM. Written as DNA, the CDR3 is TGTGCCAGCAGTTTATGGATGGAAGCTTTCTTT. Amino acid sequence: CASSLWMEAFF.

The chain employs TRBV28 and TRBJ2-1, with D unresolved. V was trimmed by 2 bases and J by 0 bases, leaving 8 bases between them. The CDR3 covers 15 residues. CDR1 is MDHEN and CDR2 is SYDVKM in the germline V gene. This chain's CDR3 is CASSLEDPSYNEQFF. The CDR3 nucleotides are TGTGCCAGCAGTTTAGAGGACCCCTCCTACAATGAGCAGTTCTTC.

The genes are TRBV6-5 and TRBJ2-7; 11 positions match TRBD2. V lost 5 bases to trimming and J lost 5 bases; unmatched junction nucleotides: 5. This CDR3 contains 14 residues. Germline CDR1 MNHEY, CDR2 SVGAGI. CDR3 nucleotide sequence: TGTGCCAGCAGTCCTAGCGGGGGGTATAACGAGCAGTACTTC. Its protein product is CASSPSGGYNEQYF.

The chain is built from TRBV27 and TRBJ2-7; 9 nucleotides match TRBD1. V shed 0 bases and J 6 bases; nucleotides not matched to a gene: 6. Germline V gene sequence: CDR1 MNHEY, CDR2 SMNVEV (reference sequence). The CDR3 loop spans 15 amino acids. DNA of the CDR3: TGTGCCAGCAGTTTATCTGTGGGGACAGGGCTCGAGCAGTACTTC. It is translated as CASSLSVGTGLEQYF.

The gene calls are TRBV7-8 and TRBJ1-5, with 8 nucleotides matching TRBD1. Germline V gene sequence: CDR1 SGHVS, CDR2 FQNEAQ. The CDR3 covers 16 residues. Unmatched junction bases numbered 6, after V lost 5 bases and J lost 0 bases. CDR3: CASSGNRGDSNQPQHF. CDR3 coding DNA: TGTGCCAGCAGCGGAAACAGGGGGGATAGCAATCAGCCCCAGCATTTT.

The rearrangement uses TRBV6-5 and TRBJ2-7; the D is unclear. The germline V and J ends were trimmed by 2 bases and 3 bases, with 14 bases remaining between them. CDR1 and CDR2 (germline): MNHEY, SVGAGI. The CDR3 sequence is 15 residues long. The CDR3 nucleotides are TGTGCCAGCAGTTACCGAGAAGGGCCGGGCTACGAGCAGTACTTC. This translates into CASSYREGPGYEQYF.

This clone occurred a few times. The chain links TRBV28 to TRBJ2-2; D may be TRBD1 or TRBD2 (6 bases each). This CDR3 contains 16 residues. Germline CDR1 MDHEN, CDR2 SYDVKM. V lost 7 bases, J lost 1 base, and 16 bases lay in between. CDR3 loop: CASTGAGVWNTGELFF. The CDR3 nucleotides read TGTGCCAGCACGGGGGCAGGGGTATGGAACACCGGGGAGCTGTTTTTT.

This clone was detected only a few times. The chain couples TRBV4-1 to TRBJ1-2; a possible D gene is TRBD1 (6 bases). The CDR3 loop spans 14 amino acids. Germline CDR1 reads MGHRA; CDR2 reads YSYEKL. The ends were cut back, 3 bases at V and 2 bases at J, with 10 bases in the middle. The CDR3 region has the DNA TGCGCCAGCAGCCACCCAGGGGTGAACTATGGCTACACCTTC. Protein: CASSHPGVNYGYTF.

This rearrangement joins TRBV7-9 to TRBJ2-1; possibly TRBD1 for D (5 bases). CDR1 SEHNR and CDR2 FQNEAQ come from the germline V gene (reference sequence). V was shortened by 8 bases and J by 8 bases, with 16 bases between the two germline ends. This CDR3 has 13 amino acids. CDR3 DNA: TGTGCCAGCGGCTCACTCAGGGCCCATGAGCAGTTCTTC. Encoded protein: CASGSLRAHEQFF.

The genes are TRBV11-3 and TRBJ2-7, with D possibly being TRBD1 (6 bases). V was cut by 5 bases and J by 2 bases, with 16 bases left in between. Germline V gene sequence: CDR1 SGHNT, CDR2 YENEEA. The length of the CDR3 is 15 residues. CDR3 protein: CASSTPTGVPYEQYF. The DNA of the CDR3 is TGTGCCAGCAGCACACCGACAGGCGTCCCCTACGAGCAGTACTTC.

The chain combines TRBV15 with TRBJ1-3; weak D call: TRBD1 (5 bases). CDR1 and CDR2 (germline): LNHNV, YYDKDF (reference sequence). The CDR3 extends over 15 amino acids. The V gene lost 3 bases and the J gene lost 2 bases, with 11 bases spanning the gap. The DNA of the CDR3 is TGTGCCACCAGCAGGGGTCGGGGGGCTGGAAACACCATATATTTT. This gives the protein CATSRGRGAGNTIYF. The full variable domain, with the rest looked up from reference TRBV15 and TRBJ1-3, is DAMVIQNPRYQVTQFGKPVTLSCSQTLNHNVMYWYQQKSSQAPKLLFHYYDKDFNNEADTPDNFQSRRPNTSFCFLDIRSPGLGDTAMYLCATSRGRGAGNTIYFGEGSWLTVV.

J is TRBJ2-3 and V is TRBV7-9, with D possibly being TRBD2 (6 bases). The V gene's germline CDR1 is SEHNR and CDR2 FQNEAQ (reference sequence). V dropped 5 bases and J dropped 0 bases, with 15 bases sitting between them. This CDR3 has 16 residues. The CDR3 sequence: CASSIDGGRSTDTQYF. DNA of the CDR3: TGTGCCAGCAGCATAGACGGGGGTCGGAGCACAGATACGCAGTATTTT. Filled out from reference TRBV7-9 and TRBJ2-3, the complete variable domain reads DTGVSQNPRHKITKRGQNVTFRCDPISEHNRLYWYRQTLGQGPEFLTYFQNEAQLEKSRLLSDRFSAERPKGSFSTLEIQRTEQGDSAMYLCASSIDGGRSTDTQYFGPGTRLTVL.

V is TRBV7-9 and J is TRBJ1-3; TRBD1 aligns across 9 bases. This CDR3 contains 18 residues. Germline V gives CDR1 SEHNR, CDR2 FQNEAQ (reference sequence). The trim removed 4 bases at V and 2 bases at J, leaving 12 bases unmatched. For the CDR3, the DNA is TGTGCCAGCAGCTCCCCGGGACAGGGCCGGGTAGCTGGAAACACCATATATTTT. Translating gives CASSSPGQGRVAGNTIYF.

The DNA of the CDR3 is TGTGCCAGCAGCTTGGGACAGAACATGAACACTGAAGCTTTCTTT. Its translation is CASSLGQNMNTEAFF. This sequence joins TRBV27 and TRBJ1-1, with 7 bases aligning to TRBD1. In germline, CDR1 is MNHEY, CDR2 SMNVEV (reference sequence). The CDR3 has 15 residues. With V trimmed by 6 bases and J by 0 bases, 7 bases remained unmatched.

The chain has TRBV9 and TRBJ2-5, with 10 bases identical to TRBD2. Trimming took 1 base from V and 5 from J; bases not matched to a gene: 8. Looked up from germline, CDR1 is SGDLS and CDR2 is YYNGEE. The CDR3 runs to 16 residues. The CDR3 nucleotides are TGTGCCAGCAGCGTAAGCCTAGCGGGGGATGCGGAGACCCAGTACTTC. This codes for CASSVSLAGDAETQYF. The entire variable domain, with the rest obtained from reference TRBV9 and TRBJ2-5, is as follows: DSGVTQTPKHLITATGQRVTLRCSPRSGDLSVYWYQQSLDQGLQFLIQYYNGEERAKGNILERFSAQQFPDLHSELNLSSLELGDSALYFCASSVSLAGDAETQYFGPGTRLLVL.

The chain has TRBV5-5 and TRBJ2-2, with D perhaps assigned TRBD1 or TRBD2 (5 bases each). The V gene's germline CDR1 is SGHKS and CDR2 YYEKEE (reference sequence). Trimming took 4 bases from V and 5 from J, leaving 12 bases between them. The CDR3 length is 14 residues. The CDR3 DNA reads TGTGCCAGCAGCCTGACATGGGGGACCGGGGAGCTGTTTTTT. This sequence encodes CASSLTWGTGELFF.

The rearrangement uses TRBV10-3 and TRBJ2-7; 7 bases are a match to TRBD1. Looked up from germline, CDR1 is ENHRY and CDR2 is SYGVKD. J lost 2 bases, V lost 4 bases, and 8 bases had no gene match. The CDR3 loop spans 15 amino acids. The CDR3 loop reads CAISAPDQGAYEQYF. The CDR3 coding sequence is TGTGCCATCAGTGCCCCCGACCAGGGGGCCTACGAGCAGTACTTC.

V and J are TRBV7-9 and TRBJ2-2; D unclear. The V end lost 0 bases, the J end lost 6 bases, and 17 bases lay between the germline ends. The CDR3 runs to 17 residues. Germline lookup yields CDR1 SEHNR and CDR2 FQNEAQ (reference sequence). CDR3 DNA sequence: TGTGCCAGCAGCTTAGCTCTGGGTGGCCTAATGGCCGGGGAGCTGTTTTTT. This codes for CASSLALGGLMAGELFF.

CDR3 DNA: TGTGCCAGCAGTTTTAGGTACCAAGAGACCCAGTACTTC. The encoded protein is CASSFRYQETQYF. The chain is built from TRBV28 and TRBJ2-5, with unresolved D. CDR1 MDHEN and CDR2 SYDVKM come from the germline V gene. V lost 3 bases to trimming and J lost 0 bases, with 5 bases between them. The CDR3 loop spans 13 amino acids.

This clone was recorded once. This sequence joins TRBV27 and TRBJ2-7; tentative D call: TRBD1 (6 bases). V lost 6 bases and J 2 bases, leaving 11 bases between the germline ends. The CDR3 is made up of 13 amino acids. The germline CDR1 and CDR2 sequences are MNHEY and SMNVEV (reference sequence). CDR3 sequence: CASRTDSPYEQYF. The CDR3 bases are TGTGCCAGCAGGACGGACAGCCCCTACGAGCAGTACTTC.

The V call is TRBV5-6, the J call TRBJ2-2; D could derive from TRBD1 or TRBD2 (5 bases each). The CDR3 sequence is 16 residues long. V lost 2 bases, J lost 0 bases, and 11 bases lay in between. CDR1 is SGHDT and CDR2 is YYEEEE in the germline V gene. CDR3 coding DNA: TGTGCCAGCAGCTTTCTCGGGGCTCCGAACACCGGGGAGCTGTTTTTT. It encodes CASSFLGAPNTGELFF.

The rearrangement links TRBV2 to TRBJ2-1; TRBD2 matches 9 bases. Germline CDR1 and CDR2: SNHLY and FYNNEI. V trimming: 2 bases; J trimming: 9 bases; junction bases outside the gene matches: 11. The CDR3 extends over 16 amino acids. The CDR3, as DNA: TGTGCCAGCAGTGAATGGGGGGCTAGCGGGGTTCGTGAGCAGTTCTTC. This encodes CASSEWGASGVREQFF.

This rearrangement joins TRBV7-9 to TRBJ2-1; D is perhaps TRBD1 (6 bases). Germline V gives CDR1 SEHNR, CDR2 FQNEAQ (reference sequence). There are 14 residues in the CDR3. Trimming removed 4 bases from V and 8 bases from J, with 15 bases in between. CDR3 loop: CASSSSGKGDEQFF. CDR3 nucleotides: TGTGCCAGCAGCTCGTCGGGTAAGGGGGATGAGCAGTTCTTC.

The chain uses TRBV4-2 and TRBJ2-1, with D possibly being TRBD1 or TRBD2 (5 bases each). Germline values: CDR1 LGHNA, CDR2 YNFKEQ. V dropped 7 bases and J dropped 7 bases, with 20 bases sitting between them. This CDR3 contains 15 residues. The CDR3 coding sequence is TGTGCCAGCACCCCCGAGGGGATCGACGGGAATGAGCAGTTCTTC. It codes for CASTPEGIDGNEQFF.

J is TRBJ1-1 and V is TRBV28; D is uncertain. CDR3 length: 16 amino acids. Germline CDR1 MDHEN, CDR2 SYDVKM. V was shortened by 6 bases and J by 0 bases, with 17 bases between the two germline ends. CDR3 sequence: CASSPSAGFMNTEAFF. DNA of the CDR3: TGTGCCAGCAGCCCCTCCGCGGGGTTCATGAACACTGAAGCTTTCTTT.

This chain connects TRBV4-1 to TRBJ2-5, with a possible D match to TRBD2 (6 bases). The CDR3 covers 15 residues. The germline V gene encodes CDR1 MGHRA and CDR2 YSYEKL. Trimming cost V 4 bases and J 3 bases, with 15 bases left between them. CDR3 DNA: TGCGCCAGCAGCCCCCTTCACTCGGGGGAAGAGACCCAGTACTTC. Its protein product is CASSPLHSGEETQYF.

This clone was seen only once. The rearrangement links TRBV2 to TRBJ2-3; 7 bases match TRBD1. V lost 7 bases, J lost 2 bases, and 3 bases stayed unmatched. This CDR3 region has 13 residues. Germline V gene lookup returns CDR1 SNHLY and CDR2 FYNNEI. Here the CDR3 reads CASTGQLTDTQYF. CDR3 DNA sequence: TGTGCCAGCACGGGACAGCTCACAGATACGCAGTATTTT.

V usage is TRBV13 and J usage is TRBJ2-5, with D maybe TRBD1 (5 bases). V was shortened by 5 bases and J by 3 bases, with 10 bases between the two germline ends. The CDR3 sequence is 13 residues long. Per germline, CDR1 PRHDT and CDR2 FYEKMQ (reference sequence). CDR3 in DNA: TGTGCCAGCAGCCCCCGCAGGGAAGAGACCCAGTACTTC. Encoded protein: CASSPRREETQYF.

This clone was seen only once. The J gene is TRBJ1-1, the V gene TRBV7-6, with D hard to call. Trimming removed 3 bases at V and 7 bases at J, with 12 bases between. Germline CDR1 SGHVS, CDR2 FNYEAQ. CDR3 length: 13 residues. CDR3 bases: TGTGCCAGCAGCTTGGGAGTCGGAAGTGAAGCTTTCTTT. It is translated as CASSLGVGSEAFF.

The chain uses TRBV9 and TRBJ2-3; 7 bases are shared with TRBD2. CDR3 length: 16 residues. Germline V gene data show CDR1 as SGDLS and CDR2 as YYNGEE. V lost 2 bases, J lost 6 bases, and 12 bases stayed unmatched. The CDR3 nucleotides are TGTGCCAGCAGCGTCTTGACTAGCCCAGGTTTGGATACGCAGTATTTT. It translates to CASSVLTSPGLDTQYF.

The rearrangement joins TRBV7-6 to TRBJ2-3; D is unclear. The CDR3 spans 11 residues. Germline CDR1 reads SGHVS; CDR2 reads FNYEAQ. The CDR3: CAVYSTDTQYF. In DNA, the CDR3 is TGTGCAGTTTACAGCACAGATACGCAGTATTTT.

The chain has TRBV4-1 and TRBJ1-5; D may be TRBD1 (5 bases). V dropped 0 bases and J dropped 9 bases, with 27 bases sitting between them. The CDR3 covers 19 residues. Germline values: CDR1 MGHRA, CDR2 YSYEKL. The DNA for the CDR3 is TGCGCCAGCAGCCAAGAGGGGGGACTTTGGCTCACCGTCGAAGGGCCCCAGCATTTT. Translating gives CASSQEGGLWLTVEGPQHF.